This entry is about one TCR beta chain. What it binds is not known. This sample stems from a study of OX40 agonist ivuxolimab in advanced cancers. On the study more broadly: Treatment of patients was with ivuxolimab, an agonistic anti-OX40 (CD134) antibody.

Germline CDR1 reads KGHSH; CDR2 reads LQKENI. This CDR3 is 14 amino acids long. V lost 3 bases to trimming and J lost 0 bases, with 7 bases between them. General study results and limits: The mean number of expanded clones was higher in CD8+ T cells than in CD4+. Compared with others, partial responders at 0.1-3.0 mg/kg displayed clonal expansion among the lowest.

Sequencing was performed with immunoSEQ multiplex PCR; in TCRdb, only in-frame clones are kept and a portion is missing. Found here are about 98,000 clones, 70% to 90% of them singletons; the top ten hold approximately 0.54%. The TCR sequence derives from an adult with an advanced solid tumor such as melanoma, head and neck, liver or kidney cancer. The sequencing here drew on CD4+ or CD8+ T cells sorted from blood, taken in a trial of the OX40 agonist ivuxolimab. This rearrangement joins TRBV18 to TRBJ2-3, with D uncertain. The CDR3 protein is CASSPGASTDTQYF. The CDR3 nucleotides read TGTGCCAGCTCACCCGGAGCTAGCACAGATACGCAGTATTTT.